This is a list of T cell receptor beta chains from one sample in a study of early T cells in non-severe SARS-CoV-2 infection. TCRdb ran MiXCR on the 5' RACE reads and lists one entry per CDR3 protein. Of more than 75,000 distinct CDR3 sequences detected, roughly 15% appear once; the ten largest clones hold roughly 6.5%. The source material was whole blood. Every receptor here comes from an adult who was a healthcare worker with PCR-confirmed SARS-CoV-2 infection or an uninfected control (not recorded which). CDR3s include the opening cysteine and the closing phenylalanine or tryptophan. The order of the fields is clone size, D gene, J gene, V gene, CDR3 protein, CDR3 DNA. A D gene is named only where the DNA matches it firmly. Clone size is stated in some rows and not others, as once, few, many or a class when expanded.

size: many; D: TRBD1; J: TRBJ1-2; V: TRBV11-2; CDR3: CASSSSPGQGYGYTF; DNA: TGTGCCAGCAGCTCCAGCCCGGGACAGGGTTACGGCTACACCTTC
size: few; D: NA; J: TRBJ2-3; V: TRBV7-3; CDR3: CASSPSGTNNGGTQYF; DNA: TGTGCCAGCAGCCCATCCGGGACGAATAATGGTGGTACGCAGTATTTT
size: NA; D: TRBD2; J: TRBJ2-1; V: TRBV28; CDR3: CASSYPPTSGGAIVFF; DNA: TGTGCCAGCAGTTATCCCCCGACTAGCGGGGGGGCTATTGTGTTCTTC
size: NA; D: NA; J: TRBJ2-2; V: TRBV5-1; CDR3: CASSLGAQGNTGELFF; DNA: TGCGCCAGCAGCTTGGGGGCACAGGGGAACACCGGGGAGCTGTTTTTT
size: NA; D: TRBD1; J: TRBJ2-1; V: TRBV7-8; CDR3: CASSLDRGKNEQFF; DNA: TGTGCCAGCAGCTTAGACAGGGGGAAAAATGAGCAGTTCTTC
size: few; D: NA; J: TRBJ2-5; V: TRBV28; CDR3: CASSLSGADSRHLGETQYF; DNA: TGTGCCAGCAGTTTGAGTGGCGCGGACAGCCGTCACCTCGGGGAGACCCAGTACTTC
size: NA; D: NA; J: TRBJ2-7; V: TRBV28; CDR3: CASSLGAKAPYEQYF; DNA: TGTGCCAGCAGTTTAGGGGCGAAGGCACCCTACGAGCAGTACTTC
size: NA; D: NA; J: TRBJ1-1; V: TRBV15; CDR3: CATSRGGPEAFF; DNA: TGTGCCACCAGTAGGGGAGGGCCTGAAGCTTTCTTT
size: NA; D: NA; J: TRBJ2-3; V: TRBV7-2; CDR3: CASSDPSTDTQYF; DNA: TGTGCCAGCTCCGACCCGTCAACAGATACGCAGTATTTT
size: few; D: NA; J: TRBJ1-1; V: TRBV21-1; CDR3: CASSKWEDSWNTEAFF; DNA: TGTGCCAGCAGCAAATGGGAGGACAGTTGGAACACTGAAGCTTTCTTT
size: few; D: TRBD2; J: TRBJ2-5; V: TRBV6-6; CDR3: CASSYSVTSGEGETQYF; DNA: TGTGCCAGCAGTTACTCGGTGACTAGCGGGGAGGGGGAGACCCAGTACTTC
size: many; D: NA; J: TRBJ2-7; V: TRBV10-2; CDR3: CASSDVGGGLSYEQYF; DNA: TGCGCCAGCAGTGACGTAGGCGGAGGGTTATCCTACGAGCAGTACTTC
size: NA; D: TRBD2; J: TRBJ2-1; V: TRBV5-1; CDR3: CASSPAGTMMNNEQFF; DNA: TGCGCCAGCAGCCCCGCCGGGACTATGATGAACAATGAGCAGTTCTTC
size: few; D: NA; J: TRBJ1-6; V: TRBV7-8; CDR3: CASSFRSSYNSPLHF; DNA: TGTGCCAGCAGCTTCAGGAGCTCCTATAATTCACCCCTCCACTTT
size: NA; D: NA; J: TRBJ1-4; V: TRBV29-1; CDR3: CGVPSPENEKLFF; DNA: TGCGGCGTCCCTAGCCCTGAAAATGAAAAACTGTTTTTT
size: many; D: NA; J: TRBJ2-3; V: TRBV7-3; CDR3: CASSFDTQYF; DNA: TGTGCCAGCAGCTTTGATACGCAGTATTTT
size: few; D: NA; J: TRBJ2-3; V: TRBV10-1; CDR3: CASSESKAGADTQYF; DNA: TGCGCCAGCAGTGAGTCGAAAGCAGGGGCAGATACGCAGTATTTT
size: NA; D: TRBD1; J: TRBJ1-1; V: TRBV5-4; CDR3: CASSFGTGEGNMNTEAFF; DNA: TGTGCCAGCAGCTTCGGGACAGGGGAGGGAAACATGAACACTGAAGCTTTCTTT
size: NA; D: TRBD2; J: TRBJ2-1; V: TRBV5-1; CDR3: CASRKGALAGANEQFF; DNA: TGCGCCAGCAGAAAAGGGGCTCTAGCGGGGGCCAATGAGCAGTTCTTC
size: few; D: NA; J: TRBJ1-1; V: TRBV28; CDR3: CASSQDEFSEAFF; DNA: TGTGCCAGCAGTCAGGACGAATTTTCTGAAGCTTTCTTT
size: NA; D: TRBD1; J: TRBJ2-7; V: TRBV20-1; CDR3: CSSTGLGNEQYF; DNA: TGCAGCTCGACAGGGTTGGGCAACGAGCAGTACTTC
size: once; D: NA; J: TRBJ1-2; V: TRBV28; CDR3: CASTLARVRMYTF; DNA: TGTGCCAGCACCCTCGCCAGGGTGAGGATGTACACCTTC
size: many; D: NA; J: TRBJ2-1; V: TRBV3-1; CDR3: CASSQSMGTYNEQFF; DNA: TGTGCCAGCAGCCAAAGCATGGGGACTTACAATGAGCAGTTCTTC
size: few; D: NA; J: TRBJ2-3; V: TRBV15; CDR3: CATSRGRRRGLISTDTQYF; DNA: TGTGCCACCTCTCGGGGCAGGCGGCGGGGGCTGATAAGCACAGATACGCAGTATTTT
size: few; D: NA; J: TRBJ1-5; V: TRBV20-1; CDR3: CSARSGPVNQPQHF; DNA: TGCAGTGCTAGATCGGGACCGGTCAATCAGCCCCAGCATTTT
size: few; D: TRBD1; J: TRBJ1-5; V: TRBV28; CDR3: CATEDRVQPQHF; DNA: TGTGCCACCGAGGACAGGGTTCAGCCCCAGCATTTT
size: few; D: TRBD1; J: TRBJ2-7; V: TRBV20-1; CDR3: CSAHTRTGTSYEQYF; DNA: TGCAGTGCTCACACAAGGACAGGTACGTCCTACGAGCAGTACTTC
size: NA; D: NA; J: TRBJ1-4; V: TRBV5-5; CDR3: CASSLEPATNEKLFF; DNA: TGTGCCAGCAGCTTGGAACCCGCAACTAATGAAAAACTGTTTTTT
size: few; D: NA; J: TRBJ1-3; V: TRBV2; CDR3: CASSDPLGPGNTIYF; DNA: TGTGCCAGCAGTGACCCCTTGGGGCCTGGAAACACCATATATTTT
size: few; D: NA; J: TRBJ1-6; V: TRBV7-2; CDR3: CASSLAQGVNSPLHF; DNA: TGTGCCAGCAGCTTAGCCCAAGGGGTAAATTCACCCCTCCACTTT
size: NA; D: NA; J: TRBJ2-3; V: TRBV18; CDR3: CASSPGPNTDTQYF; DNA: TGTGCCAGCTCCCCAGGGCCTAACACAGATACGCAGTATTTT